Listed here are 23 T cell receptor beta chains from one sample, sequenced in a study of CD8 T cells in Susac syndrome. Random hexamers primed reverse transcription of 0.5 to 1 ug RNA. TCRdb fed the immunoSEQ multiplex PCR reads into MiXCR, producing one record per CDR3 protein. The sample gives 95,000 to 150,000 distinct CDR3 sequences, around 94% of which show up once; 0.065% to 0.1% is in the top ten. Sequencing was performed on CD4+ T cells from PBMCs. These receptors originate from a human donor in good health.

The chain employs TRBV7-2 and TRBJ2-3, with D uncertain. The germline V gene encodes CDR1 SGHTA and CDR2 FQGNSA. This CDR3 is built from 13 residues. V lost 1 base and J 4 bases, leaving 6 bases between the germline ends. CDR3 DNA sequence: TGTGCCAGCAGCTTAGTTACGGCAGATACGCAGTATTTT. It encodes CASSLVTADTQYF.

The chain joins TRBV11-2 to TRBJ2-7; 10 positions match TRBD1. This CDR3 is built from 15 residues. The germline V gene encodes CDR1 SGHAT and CDR2 FQNNGV. Trimming at V came to 5 bases and at J to 3 bases, leaving 7 bases not matched to a gene. CDR3 DNA: TGTGCCAGCAGCCCCCGGACAGGGGGTTTCTACGAGCAGTACTTC. Translation gives CASSPRTGGFYEQYF.

CDR3 region: CASSKTYSAVQNEQFF. The CDR3 DNA reads TGTGCCAGTTCAAAAACGTACAGTGCTGTACAGAATGAGCAGTTCTTC. This rearrangement joins TRBV18 to TRBJ2-1; D uncertain. V was shortened by 9 bases and J by 7 bases, with 25 bases between the two germline ends. Looked up from germline, CDR1 is KGHSH and CDR2 is LQKENI. This CDR3 region has 16 residues.

The V and J genes are TRBV7-9 and TRBJ2-3; TRBD1 agrees at 7 bases. This CDR3 has 15 residues. The V segment lost 5 bases and the J segment 2 bases; nucleotides outside the gene matches: 7. Germline loops: CDR1 SEHNR, CDR2 FQNEAQ (reference sequence). The CDR3 is CASSPGTVNTDTQYF. In nucleotides, the CDR3 is TGTGCCAGCAGCCCGGGGACAGTCAACACAGATACGCAGTATTTT. The full variable domain, with the rest looked up from reference TRBV7-9 and TRBJ2-3, is DTGVSQNPRHKITKRGQNVTFRCDPISEHNRLYWYRQTLGQGPEFLTYFQNEAQLEKSRLLSDRFSAERPKGSFSTLEIQRTEQGDSAMYLCASSPGTVNTDTQYFGPGTRLTVL.

In its sample, this clonotype was seen once. This chain links TRBV7-9 with TRBJ2-1; D possibly corresponds to TRBD1 (8 bases). Germline V gene lookup returns CDR1 SEHNR and CDR2 FQNEAQ (reference sequence). The CDR3 spans 17 residues. Trimming cost V 0 bases and J 3 bases, with 15 bases left between them. The CDR3 sequence: CASSLAQTGEGYNEQFF. The CDR3 DNA is TGTGCCAGCAGCTTAGCCCAGACAGGGGAGGGCTACAATGAGCAGTTCTTC.

The rearrangement uses TRBV7-9 and TRBJ1-2; D remains unclear. The CDR3 covers 14 residues. Trimming took off 4 bases at V and 2 bases at J, with 11 bases between the two ends. Germline V gene data show CDR1 as SEHNR and CDR2 as FQNEAQ (reference sequence). CDR3 bases: TGTGCCAGCAGCTCCTCGGGAGTCAACTATGGCTACACCTTC. This codes for CASSSSGVNYGYTF. The full variable domain, its missing parts supplied by reference TRBV7-9 and TRBJ1-2, is DTGVSQNPRHKITKRGQNVTFRCDPISEHNRLYWYRQTLGQGPEFLTYFQNEAQLEKSRLLSDRFSAERPKGSFSTLEIQRTEQGDSAMYLCASSSSGVNYGYTFGSGTRLTVV.

V and J are TRBV5-8 and TRBJ2-3; no clear D. V was clipped by 4 bases and J by 5 bases, with 11 bases between them. There are 13 residues in the CDR3. Germline lookup yields CDR1 SGHTS and CDR2 YDEGEE. The CDR3 sequence: CASSPGIIDTQYF. The CDR3 DNA follows: TGTGCCAGCAGCCCTGGGATCATAGATACGCAGTATTTT.

The rearrangement uses TRBV27 and TRBJ2-1, with TRBD1 as a possible D gene (5 bases). Germline V gene data show CDR1 as MNHEY and CDR2 as SMNVEV (reference sequence). The CDR3 runs 16 residues. V lost 2 bases and J lost 5, with 16 bases in between. DNA of the CDR3: TGTGCCAGCAGTTTAGAAGTGCCAGGGATGCACAATGAGCAGTTCTTC. Amino acid sequence: CASSLEVPGMHNEQFF.

V and J are TRBV5-1 and TRBJ1-3; D call uncertain. V was clipped by 0 bases and J by 5 bases, with 9 bases between them. This CDR3 has 14 residues. Germline V CDR1 and CDR2: SGHRS, YFSETQ. CDR3 bases: TGCGCCAGCAGCTTGGAGATCTCCCGAAACACCATATATTTT. Translation: CASSLEISRNTIYF.

This clonotype has a single count. The chain employs TRBV20-1 and TRBJ1-4; TRBD1 aligns across 7 bases. The junction had 8 bases not matched to a gene; V was cut back by 1 base and J by 6 bases. Germline V lookup: CDR1 DFQATT, CDR2 SNEGSKA (reference sequence). The CDR3 consists of 15 residues. This chain's CDR3 is CSARVRGQFYEKLFF. The CDR3 DNA sequence: TGCAGTGCTAGAGTGAGGGGACAGTTTTATGAAAAACTGTTTTTT.

The CDR3 is CASSEWGQGAGAFF. Here the CDR3 DNA reads TGTGCCAGCAGTGAATGGGGACAGGGGGCGGGAGCTTTCTTT. The gene calls are TRBV6-1 and TRBJ1-1, with 12 bases aligning to TRBD1. Germline V gene lookup returns CDR1 MNHNS and CDR2 SASEGT. CDR3 length: 14 amino acids. V was clipped by 2 bases and J by 10 bases; unmatched bases: 5.

This clonotype appeared once. The V gene is TRBV11-2, the J gene TRBJ1-1; weak D call: TRBD1 (5 bases). The length of the CDR3 is 16 residues. V was pared by 1 base and J by 0 bases, with 12 bases between. Germline V gives CDR1 SGHAT, CDR2 FQNNGV. CDR3: CASSLVPGRLNTEAFF. The CDR3, as DNA: TGTGCCAGCAGCTTAGTTCCAGGGCGACTGAACACTGAAGCTTTCTTT.

The gene calls are TRBV7-9 and TRBJ1-2; possible D gene TRBD1, 6 bases. V was pared by 0 bases and J by 4 bases, with 15 bases between. There are 16 residues in the CDR3. Germline CDR1 reads SEHNR; CDR2 reads FQNEAQ (reference sequence). Written as DNA, the CDR3 is TGTGCCAGCAGCTTAGCGCTTACCGGGGGCGGCTATGGCTACACCTTC. It is translated as CASSLALTGGGYGYTF.

The CDR3 spells CASSLGQMGGEQFF. The CDR3 bases are TGTGCCAGCAGCCTGGGACAGATGGGGGGTGAGCAGTTCTTC. The chain has TRBV2 and TRBJ2-1, with D possibly TRBD1 on 7 matching bases. Trimming pared 6 bases from V and 9 bases from J, leaving 18 bases between. Germline V lookup: CDR1 SNHLY, CDR2 FYNNEI. The CDR3 is made up of 14 amino acids. The full variable domain, with the rest looked up from reference TRBV2 and TRBJ2-1, is EPEVTQTPSHQVTQMGQEVILRCVPISNHLYFYWYRQILGQKVEFLVSFYNNEISEKSEIFDDQFSVERPDGSNFTLKIRSTKLEDSAMYFCASSLGQMGGEQFFGPGTRLTVL.

This clonotype was detected only once. The chain couples TRBV20-1 to TRBJ2-5; D is unclear. Trimming stripped 0 bases from V and 2 bases from J, with 1 base between. Germline CDR1 reads DFQATT; CDR2 reads SNEGSKA (reference sequence). The CDR3 loop spans 11 amino acids. The chain's CDR3 is CSAREQETQYF. The CDR3 DNA is TGCAGTGCTAGAGAGCAAGAGACCCAGTACTTC.

The chain couples TRBV6-2 or TRBV6-3 to TRBJ2-5, with a weak D call TRBD2 (6 bases). The germline V gene has CDR1 MNHEY and CDR2 SVGEGT. The CDR3 length is 12 residues. V was cut by 8 bases and J by 5 bases, with 12 bases left in between. The CDR3 sequence: CASRLASETQYF. As DNA, the CDR3 is TGTGCCAGCCGCCTAGCGAGTGAGACCCAGTACTTC.

The CDR3, as DNA: TGTGCCAGCTCACCACCAAAGGGAACAGGGAAAAACATTCAGTACTTC. The encoded protein is CASSPPKGTGKNIQYF. The J gene is TRBJ2-4, the V gene TRBV18; a possible D gene is TRBD1 (6 bases). This CDR3 has 16 amino acids. Germline CDR1 and CDR2: KGHSH and LQKENI. Between the trimmed V and J ends, which lost 0 bases and 4 bases, there was a span of 13 bases.

The chain carries TRBV5-1 and TRBJ2-5, with D tentatively TRBD1 (6 bases). V was pared by 0 bases and J by 5 bases, with 11 bases between. The CDR3 is made up of 14 amino acids. Looked up from germline, CDR1 is SGHRS and CDR2 is YFSETQ. CDR3 in amino acids: CASSLGQDAETQYF. In nucleotides, the CDR3 is TGCGCCAGCAGCTTGGGACAGGATGCGGAGACCCAGTACTTC.

CDR3 in amino acids: CASSLESYYQETQYF. The CDR3 nucleotides read TGTGCCAGCAGCCTAGAATCGTACTACCAAGAGACCCAGTACTTC. This rearrangement joins TRBV5-6 to TRBJ2-5; D gene uncertain. The V gene's germline CDR1 is SGHDT and CDR2 YYEEEE. Trimming removed 4 bases from V and 0 bases from J, with 13 bases in between. The CDR3 length is 15 residues.

The chain uses TRBV29-1 and TRBJ1-1, with D unclear. CDR3 length equals 13 residues. Trimming took off 4 bases at V and 1 base at J, with 10 bases between the two ends. The germline V gene has CDR1 SQVTM and CDR2 ANQGSEA. The CDR3 DNA reads TGCAGCGTTGGCGGTAACGGGAACACTGAAGCTTTCTTT. It translates to CSVGGNGNTEAFF.

The rearrangement links TRBV7-2 to TRBJ2-7; D unclear. CDR3 length: 12 residues. The V end lost 1 base, the J end lost 4 bases, and 5 bases lay between the germline ends. In germline, CDR1 is SGHTA, CDR2 FQGNSA. In DNA form, the CDR3 reads TGTGCCAGCAGCTTAGGAGAGTACGAGCAGTACTTC. This encodes CASSLGEYEQYF.

The V and J genes are TRBV27 and TRBJ1-4; D is undetermined. The CDR3 loop spans 13 amino acids. The V gene's germline CDR1 is MNHEY and CDR2 SMNVEV (reference sequence). Deletions cut 6 bases from V and 4 bases from J, with 9 bases between. CDR3 in DNA: TGTGCCAGCAGGAGGCAGGATAATGAAAAACTGTTTTTT. Its translation is CASRRQDNEKLFF.

This clonotype showed up just once. The chain has TRBV5-1 and TRBJ2-1; D is perhaps TRBD2 (6 bases). There are 13 residues in the CDR3. The V gene's germline CDR1 is SGHRS and CDR2 YFSETQ. V lost 5 bases and J 6 bases, leaving 12 bases between the germline ends. In DNA form, the CDR3 reads TGCGCCAGCAGAACCGGGACTGCCAATGAGCAGTTCTTC. Its translation: CASRTGTANEQFF.